The rows below give T cell receptor beta chains drawn from one sample of a study of spatial heterogeneity in lung cancer. One entry per CDR3 protein, called by TCRdb with MiXCR from the 5' RACE reads. Among 7,000 to 9,500 distinct CDR3 sequences listed, 7.5% to 10% were seen once. This material consisted of lung tumor tissue, taken at surgery. These TCRs come from a male donor with early-stage non-small cell lung cancer. Both conserved end residues are part of each CDR3. The D gene is left open where the match is weak. Rows may omit the clone size; those that give it use once, few, many or a size class.

d_gene	v_gene	j_gene	abundance	CDR3aa	CDR3nt
-	TRBV28	TRBJ1-5	many	CASSLPGFSNQPQHF	TGTGCCAGCAGTTTACCAGGTTTTAGCAATCAGCCCCAGCATTTT
-	TRBV6-1	TRBJ1-6	-	CASRRDGENSPLHF	TGTGCCAGCAGGAGGGACGGGGAAAATTCACCCCTCCACTTT
-	TRBV24-1	TRBJ2-7	many	CATSDPAGSYEQYF	TGTGCCACCAGTGATCCAGCAGGGTCCTACGAGCAGTACTTC
TRBD1	TRBV12-3/TRBV12-4	TRBJ1-2	many	CASSFNRGGYGYTF	TGTGCCAGCAGTTTTAACAGGGGAGGCTATGGCTACACCTTC
-	TRBV2	TRBJ2-2	many	CASSDGLNTGELFF	TGTGCCAGCAGTGACGGCCTAAACACCGGGGAGCTGTTTTTT
TRBD2	TRBV6-5	TRBJ2-1	many	CASSLLSGPQFF	TGTGCCAGCAGTCTCCTTAGCGGGCCGCAGTTCTTC
-	TRBV18	TRBJ1-6	many	CASSSEVGALHF	TGTGCCAGCTCTTCCGAGGTGGGGGCCCTCCACTTT
-	TRBV5-1	TRBJ2-2	-	CASSLERNTGELFF	TGCGCCAGCAGCTTGGAGAGGAACACCGGGGAGCTGTTTTTT
TRBD1	TRBV29-1	TRBJ2-7	many	CSVEPWAGTDSYEQYF	TGCAGCGTTGAGCCTTGGGCCGGGACAGACTCCTACGAGCAGTACTTC
-	TRBV5-1	TRBJ2-2	many	CASSLPTGIAGELFF	TGCGCCAGCAGCTTGCCCACAGGGATAGCCGGGGAGCTGTTTTTT
TRBD1	TRBV11-2	TRBJ1-2	few	CASSPHLGTGYGYTF	TGTGCCAGCAGCCCCCATTTGGGGACAGGCTATGGCTACACCTTC
TRBD2	TRBV5-4	TRBJ2-2	many	CASSLLAGVGTGELFF	TGTGCCAGCAGCTTACTAGCGGGAGTAGGGACCGGGGAGCTGTTTTTT
TRBD1	TRBV18	TRBJ2-5	medium-sized	CASSPSTGGARGETQYF	TGTGCCAGCTCACCAAGTACAGGGGGCGCGAGGGGAGAGACCCAGTACTTC
-	TRBV12-3/TRBV12-4	TRBJ2-2	many	CASTFRGYTGELFF	TGTGCCAGCACTTTTAGGGGTTACACCGGGGAGCTGTTTTTT
-	TRBV21-1	TRBJ2-7	many	CASSKKRDRASGQYF	TGTGCCAGCAGCAAAAAAAGGGACAGGGCGTCTGGGCAGTACTTC
TRBD2	TRBV3-1	TRBJ2-7	many	CASSSSGGVEQYF	TGTGCCAGCAGCTCGAGCGGGGGGGTCGAGCAGTACTTC
-	TRBV4-1	TRBJ2-1	medium-sized	CASSPREGREQFF	TGCGCCAGCAGCCCCCGTGAAGGGAGAGAGCAGTTCTTC
-	TRBV7-9	TRBJ2-7	medium-sized	CASSLVVYCYEQYF	TGTGCCAGCAGCTTAGTAGTTTATTGCTACGAGCAGTACTTC
-	TRBV7-8	TRBJ2-1	medium-sized	CASSPPTGLSHEQFF	TGTGCCAGCAGCCCCCCGACAGGACTGTCCCATGAGCAGTTCTTC
-	TRBV19	TRBJ2-5	many	CASSAPSRGWETQYF	TGTGCCAGTAGTGCCCCCAGCAGGGGATGGGAGACCCAGTACTTC
-	TRBV20-1	TRBJ2-3	many	CSVALAQDTQYF	TGCAGTGTGGCTCTAGCGCAAGATACGCAGTATTTT
-	TRBV7-8	TRBJ2-5	many	CASSLVLGNQETQYF	TGTGCCAGCAGCTTAGTTCTTGGTAACCAAGAGACCCAGTACTTC
TRBD1	TRBV27	TRBJ2-6	medium-sized	CASSPQGAGANVLTF	TGTGCCAGCAGTCCCCAGGGGGCTGGGGCCAACGTCCTGACTTTC
-	TRBV2	TRBJ2-7	many	CASSASYSKHYEQYF	TGTGCCAGCAGCGCCTCCTATTCCAAGCACTACGAGCAGTACTTC
TRBD1	TRBV6-6	TRBJ2-5	medium-sized	CASGQGARVGETQYF	TGTGCCAGCGGTCAGGGGGCGAGGGTTGGGGAGACCCAGTACTTC
TRBD1	TRBV5-1	TRBJ2-5	-	CASSLGRTGEETQYF	TGCGCCAGCAGCTTGGGCCGCACAGGGGAAGAGACCCAGTACTTC
TRBD1	TRBV7-2	TRBJ1-6	many	CASSFRQGGAPPLHF	TGTGCCAGCAGCTTCAGACAGGGGGGTGCCCCACCCCTCCACTTT
TRBD2	TRBV6-5	TRBJ2-1	medium-sized	CASTLAGSSYNEQFF	TGTGCCAGCACTCTAGCGGGGAGCTCCTACAATGAGCAGTTCTTC
-	TRBV6-2/TRBV6-3	TRBJ1-5	many	CASTSTGVLNQPQHF	TGTGCCAGCACCTCCACGGGGGTTCTCAATCAGCCCCAGCATTTT
-	TRBV7-9	TRBJ1-1	many	CASSIGWGGRQVDTEAFF	TGTGCCAGCAGCATCGGGTGGGGAGGTAGGCAAGTGGACACTGAAGCTTTCTTT
-	TRBV25-1	TRBJ1-1	many	CASSVQLNTEAFF	TGTGCCAGCAGTGTACAGCTGAACACTGAAGCTTTCTTT
-	TRBV6-5	TRBJ2-2	many	CASSYRAGELFF	TGTGCCAGCAGTTATCGAGCCGGGGAGCTGTTTTTT
TRBD1	TRBV28	TRBJ2-5	-	CASSGLSRGTGGWETQYF	TGTGCCAGCAGTGGCCTCAGCCGGGGGACAGGGGGCTGGGAGACCCAGTACTTC
-	TRBV7-2	TRBJ2-7	once	CASSGTASSYEQYF	TGTGCCAGCAGCGGGACGGCGAGCTCCTACGAGCAGTACTTC